One T cell receptor (beta chain) is described in this entry. These data belong to a study of T cell responses to AZD1222 COVID-19 vaccine. Profiling relied on immunoSEQ multiplex PCR, and the TCRdb table lists in-frame clones only, not all of them. Of approximately 190,000 clones listed, around 92% are singletons. This sequence was found in an adult in good health. The sample consisted of peripheral blood, taken on day 0 of AZD1222 vaccination.

CDR3 sequence (DNA): TGTGCCAGCAGCCCCGGGCGGCCTGAGGGCTACACCTTC. Its protein is CASSPGRPEGYTF. This sequence joins TRBV3-1 (or the pseudogene TRBV3-2) and TRBJ1-2; D gene ambiguous. Trimming removed 4 bases at V and 8 bases at J, with 14 bases between. The germline CDR1 and CDR2 sequences are LGHDT and YNNKEL (reference sequence). The CDR3 totals 13 residues.